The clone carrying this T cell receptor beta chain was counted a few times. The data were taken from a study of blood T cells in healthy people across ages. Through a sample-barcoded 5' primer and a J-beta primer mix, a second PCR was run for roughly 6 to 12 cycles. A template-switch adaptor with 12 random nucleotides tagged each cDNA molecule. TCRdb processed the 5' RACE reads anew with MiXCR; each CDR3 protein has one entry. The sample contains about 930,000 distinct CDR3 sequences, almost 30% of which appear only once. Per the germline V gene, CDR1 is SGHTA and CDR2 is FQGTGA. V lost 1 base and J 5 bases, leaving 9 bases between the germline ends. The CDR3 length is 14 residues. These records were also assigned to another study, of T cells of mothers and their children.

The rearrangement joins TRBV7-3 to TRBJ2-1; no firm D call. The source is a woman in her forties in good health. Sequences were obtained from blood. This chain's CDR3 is CASSLRAENNEQFF. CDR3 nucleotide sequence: TGTGCCAGCAGCTTAAGGGCAGAGAACAATGAGCAGTTCTTC.